The next 23 T cell receptor beta chains were all read from a single sample in a study of cytomegalovirus exposure and HLA in healthy donors. Amplification used 60 Vbeta primers and 13 Jbeta primers. Sequenced by immunoSEQ multiplex PCR; TCRdb stores in-frame clones only, minus some. The sample carries about 140,000 clones, more than 60% recorded once. Sequencing input: PBMCs. The receptor source for this set is a man between 40 and 49 years old in good health and CMV-seronegative.

The table lists this clone with a few counts. This chain uses TRBV5-6 with TRBJ1-5; 7 nucleotides align to TRBD1. Germline assignment: CDR1 SGHDT and CDR2 YYEEEE. The CDR3 is 15 residues long. Unmatched junction bases numbered 13, after V lost 5 bases and J lost 8 bases. CDR3 in DNA: TGTGCCAGCAGTCGTGGCGGGACAGTCGTCAAGCCCCAGCATTTT. Translating gives CASSRGGTVVKPQHF.

As DNA, the CDR3 is TGCGCCAGCAGCCCGGTTGTGGGACAGACCTACGAGCAGTACTTC. Translated, it gives CASSPVVGQTYEQYF. This chain uses TRBV5-1 with TRBJ2-7, with 7 bases fitting TRBD1. The length of the CDR3 is 15 residues. Germline V gene data show CDR1 as SGHRS and CDR2 as YFSETQ. V lost 4 bases to trimming and J lost 2 bases; unmatched junction nucleotides: 9.

V is TRBV11-2 and J is TRBJ1-1, with TRBD1 matching over 9 bases. With 4 bases clipped from V and 3 bases from J, the junction kept 0 bases outside the gene matches. This CDR3 has 13 residues. Germline CDR1 is SGHAT and CDR2 is FQNNGV. CDR3 nucleotide sequence: TGTGCCAGCAGCTGGGACAGGGACACTGAAGCTTTCTTT. Residues: CASSWDRDTEAFF.

This clone occurred a few times. The rearrangement joins TRBV28 to TRBJ2-7; tentative D call: TRBD1 (6 bases). Germline CDR1 MDHEN, CDR2 SYDVKM. Trimming took 1 base from V and 4 from J, leaving 17 bases between them. This CDR3 has 16 residues. The CDR3 loop reads CASSLSFNPQGYEQYF. The CDR3 DNA sequence: TGTGCCAGCAGTTTATCCTTCAACCCACAGGGATACGAGCAGTACTTC.

The gene calls are TRBV18 and TRBJ1-3; maybe TRBD1 (5 bases). V was pared by 1 base and J by 0 bases, with 16 bases between. Germline values: CDR1 KGHSH, CDR2 LQKENI. The CDR3 is 18 amino acids. The CDR3 nucleotides are TGTGCCAGCTCACCACGGCAGGGTGGCCCCACCTCTGGAAACACCATATATTTT. This sequence encodes CASSPRQGGPTSGNTIYF.

In its sample, this clone was seen a few times. This chain links TRBV5-1 with TRBJ2-1, with 8 bases that match TRBD1. Germline CDR1 reads SGHRS; CDR2 reads YFSETQ. Unmatched junction bases numbered 3, after V lost 1 base and J lost 3 bases. The CDR3 has 15 residues. CDR3 region: CASSLLGQDYNEQFF. CDR3 DNA sequence: TGCGCCAGCAGCTTGTTGGGACAGGACTACAATGAGCAGTTCTTC. Based on the CDR3 plus reference TRBV5-1 and TRBJ2-1, the full variable domain is KAGVTQTPRYLIKTRGQQVTLSCSPISGHRSVSWYQQTPGQGLQFLFEYFSETQRNKGNFPGRFSGRQFSNSRSEMNVSTLELGDSALYLCASSLLGQDYNEQFFGPGTRLTVL.

This chain joins TRBV28 and TRBJ1-2; TRBD1 is a possible D gene (5 bases). V was shortened by 5 bases and J by 7 bases, with 23 bases between the two germline ends. Germline CDR1 is MDHEN and CDR2 is SYDVKM. This CDR3 has 16 amino acids. The CDR3 reads CASSGPSIRNQGGYTF. The CDR3 DNA reads as TGTGCCAGCAGTGGTCCCAGTATCAGGAATCAGGGTGGCTACACCTTC.

The rearrangement uses TRBV6-1 and TRBJ1-2, with D tentatively TRBD1 (5 bases). Trimming pared 4 bases from V and 2 bases from J, leaving 17 bases between. The CDR3 contains 16 residues. Germline V gives CDR1 MNHNS, CDR2 SASEGT. CDR3: CASSAVTTALNYGYTF. CDR3 sequence (DNA): TGTGCCAGCAGTGCAGTAACGACAGCTCTAAACTATGGCTACACCTTC.

This sequence joins TRBV11-2 and TRBJ2-3; D possibly corresponds to TRBD2 (5 bases). Germline V gene sequence: CDR1 SGHAT, CDR2 FQNNGV. The CDR3 totals 15 residues. V lost 1 base and J 1 base, leaving 9 bases between the germline ends. The CDR3, as DNA: TGTGCCAGCAGCTTAGGAGTTAGCGGCACAGATACGCAGTATTTT. This translates into CASSLGVSGTDTQYF.

Only a few counts were recorded for this clone. This chain joins TRBV5-1 and TRBJ1-2; 7 bases fit TRBD1. Trimming at V came to 4 bases and at J to 9 bases, leaving 9 bases not matched to a gene. Looked up from germline, CDR1 is SGHRS and CDR2 is YFSETQ. This CDR3 is built from 13 residues. The CDR3 reads CASSPDRARSYTF. In nucleotides, the CDR3 is TGCGCCAGCAGCCCAGACAGGGCTCGGAGCTACACCTTC.

This rearrangement joins TRBV7-9 to TRBJ2-1; D is possibly TRBD1 (6 bases). This CDR3 region has 16 residues. Trimming left V 3 bases short and J 0 bases short, with 12 bases between. Germline CDR1 reads SEHNR; CDR2 reads FQNEAQ (reference sequence). CDR3 nucleotide sequence: TGTGCCAGCAGCTTGTTAGGGGGTAGCTCCTACAATGAGCAGTTCTTC. As protein: CASSLLGGSSYNEQFF.

There are a few counts of this clone. The chain carries TRBV6-1 and TRBJ2-3; no clear D gene. The CDR3 consists of 11 residues. The germline V gene encodes CDR1 MNHNS and CDR2 SASEGT. The V gene lost 5 bases and the J gene lost 5 bases, with 5 bases spanning the gap. The DNA of the CDR3 is TGTGCCAGCAGTCTTTTAGATACGCAGTATTTT. Its translation: CASSLLDTQYF.

The chain combines TRBV7-2 with TRBJ2-7; 7 bases agree with TRBD1. Germline assignment: CDR1 SGHTA and CDR2 FQGNSA. The CDR3 is 14 amino acids. V shed 4 bases, J shed 3 bases, and the junction held 6 bases outside the gene matches. The CDR3 DNA sequence: TGTGCCAGCAGCTATCCGGGACAGCTCTACGAGCAGTACTTC. Amino acid sequence: CASSYPGQLYEQYF.

The rearrangement joins TRBV27 to TRBJ1-1; 8 positions agree with TRBD1. Germline V gives CDR1 MNHEY, CDR2 SMNVEV (reference sequence). The CDR3 totals 14 residues. Trimming took 6 bases from V and 1 from J; bases not matched to a gene: 4. The CDR3 DNA is TGTGCCAGCAGACCCGGACAGGGGAACACTGAAGCTTTCTTT. Its translation: CASRPGQGNTEAFF.

This chain connects TRBV19 to TRBJ2-2; D perhaps matches TRBD2 (6 bases). The germline V gene encodes CDR1 LNHDA and CDR2 SQIVND (reference sequence). This CDR3 is 15 amino acids long. V lost 3 bases and J lost 1, with 9 bases in between. DNA for the CDR3: TGTGCCAGTAGTATTGGAGGGTGGAACACCGGGGAGCTGTTTTTT. Translating it yields CASSIGGWNTGELFF.

V usage is TRBV27 and J usage is TRBJ2-7; D not certain. The V gene's germline CDR1 is MNHEY and CDR2 SMNVEV (reference sequence). The length of the CDR3 is 16 residues. V was pared by 3 bases and J by 0 bases, with 15 bases between. CDR3 region: CASSFSAGQYSYEQYF. CDR3 nucleotides: TGTGCCAGCAGTTTTTCCGCAGGTCAATACTCCTACGAGCAGTACTTC.

Turning to this clone: Within the sample, other DNA sequences also encode this same CDR3. The chain joins TRBV19 to TRBJ1-2, with TRBD1 matching over 7 bases. Looked up from germline, CDR1 is LNHDA and CDR2 is SQIVND (reference sequence). The CDR3 has 16 residues. V dropped 5 bases and J dropped 7; count of bases not matched to a gene: 16. The CDR3 coding sequence is TGTGCCAGTAGTCCCCTTGGGACAGCCCGGGGTGGTGGCTACACCTTC. As protein: CASSPLGTARGGGYTF.

V is TRBV6-5 and J is TRBJ2-5, with a weak D call TRBD2 (5 bases). The V gene's germline CDR1 is MNHEY and CDR2 SVGAGI. This CDR3 is built from 14 residues. V lost 6 bases, J lost 4 bases, and 15 bases lay in between. CDR3 region: CASRPTRGRETQYF. The CDR3 bases are TGTGCCAGCAGACCCACCCGGGGTAGAGAGACCCAGTACTTC.

The chain uses TRBV27 and TRBJ2-5; 11 positions match TRBD2. The tail of the sequence fits TRBJ2-7 better, so the J call may be wrong. Germline V gene data show CDR1 as MNHEY and CDR2 as SMNVEV (reference sequence). The CDR3 is made up of 14 amino acids. The CDR3 bases are TGTGCCAGCAGTCGACTAGCGGGACACTACGAGCAGTACTTC. Its protein is CASSRLAGHYEQYF.

The genes are TRBV5-1 and TRBJ1-2, with 7 bases lining up with TRBD1. Per the germline V gene, CDR1 is SGHRS and CDR2 is YFSETQ. This CDR3 has 13 residues. The trim removed 0 bases at V and 6 bases at J, leaving 2 bases unmatched. CDR3 sequence: CASSLGTGDGYTF. The CDR3 DNA is TGCGCCAGCAGCTTGGGGACAGGAGATGGCTACACCTTC.

The rearrangement uses TRBV9 and TRBJ2-7; D call uncertain. The V gene lost 0 bases and the J gene lost 1 base, with 8 bases spanning the gap. CDR3 length: 14 residues. Germline V CDR1 and CDR2: SGDLS, YYNGEE. CDR3 in amino acids: CASSVDGQSYEQYF. In nucleotides, the CDR3 is TGTGCCAGCAGCGTAGATGGGCAGTCCTACGAGCAGTACTTC.

The J gene is TRBJ2-2, the V gene TRBV7-2; 8 nucleotides match TRBD2. The CDR3 contains 15 residues. With 1 base clipped from V and 5 bases from J, the junction kept 3 bases outside the gene matches. The germline V gene encodes CDR1 SGHTA and CDR2 FQGNSA. For the CDR3, the DNA is TGTGCCAGCAGCTTAGAGCGGGGGAGGACCGGGGAGCTGTTTTTT. Amino acids: CASSLERGRTGELFF.

This clone was observed once. The chain combines TRBV18 with TRBJ2-7; 9 positions agree with TRBD1. The CDR3 consists of 14 residues. Germline values: CDR1 KGHSH, CDR2 LQKENI. The J segment lost 0 bases and the V segment lost 4 bases, leaving 1 base of the junction unmatched. The CDR3 reads CASSRGQGSYEQYF. The CDR3 nucleotides are TGTGCCAGCTCACGGGGACAGGGCTCCTACGAGCAGTACTTC.